This T cell receptor (beta chain) emerged from a study of blood T cell repertoires in COVID-19 (dated by TCRdb to about 2020). Broadly, across the study: Collaborator samples came from the United States, Italy and Spain and covered acute and convalescent phases of COVID-19. The prospective study material was composed of cDNA or gDNA derived from T cells, B-cell-depleted T cells, or PBMCs. Samples came from the ongoing ImmuneRACE study (first 160 participants) plus 1,254 subjects from 6 global collaborators. Where HLA class I and class II types were available, the types were taken from metadata supplied by the sample provider, not from assay-based typing. Sample metadata almost always included a de-identified subject ID, COVID-19 status, age in years and sex. The repertoires were released in a freely available public database intended as a resource for research on the immune response to SARS-CoV-2. Subjects who had been exposed to COVID-19, were actively infected with it, or had recovered from it provided the deeply sampled blood TCRbeta repertoires that made up the dataset.

In the prospective study, participants were roughly 18 to 100 years old, resided in about 25 geographic areas of the United States, and were enrolled through a virtual design. In the prospective study, participants were assigned to cohorts based on the clinical history participants reported in a screening survey and a study questionnaire. In the prospective study, mobile phlebotomists collected whole blood, serum and a nasopharyngeal or oropharyngeal swab from each participant. Over an approximately 2-month period, participants in the prospective study had the option of providing additional blood draws and questionnaires. Before DNA extraction, blood samples from the prospective study were shipped at room temperature or frozen. TCRbeta CDR3 regions were amplified from genomic DNA using the immunoSEQ Assay, a bias-controlled multiplex PCR. On the study's bioinformatics: Within the assay, amplification of reference gene primers was used to estimate how many nucleated cells each sample contained. Sequence reads were collapsed and filtered to measure the absolute abundance of every unique TCRbeta CDR3 rearrangement. Productive Simpson clonality was computed per sample as the square root of Simpson's diversity index over productive rearrangements. TCRdb carries this immuneACCESS record with in-frame sequences only. Its versions omit some clonotypes, under half of them owing to an unresolved V gene in the studies checked, with the rest unexplained. V and J calls plus clone size are reproduced from that table; the DNA served to infer D and trimming. This sample lists some 250,000 clones; about nine tenths were detected once. 1.2% of the sample lies in the top ten.

General conclusions and limits of the study: The quantity of clinical and demographic metadata differed by source and by participant and was supplied without curation.

Trimming at the junction amounts to 9 bases on V and 3 bases on J, and the germline ends lie 9 bases apart. Reading from cysteine to phenylalanine, the CDR3 counts 12 amino acids. Only CDR3 DNA remains: 36 bases, in frame from the first base. Sequences MNHEY (CDR1) and SMNVEV (CDR2) are obtained from the germline V gene (reference sequence). This clone was counted only a few times. No cognate antigen has been identified for it. Base qualities were left out, and no much larger clone turns up one base away. The chain was built from TRBV27 and TRBJ1-5, with the D segment identity uncertain. The receptor's source is a human donor in a cohort exposed to, infected with or recovered from COVID-19 (not recorded which). The donor label of this sample is uncertain. Sequencing used PBMCs or T cells enriched from blood (not recorded which). The sequenced DNA: TGTGCCAGTGGGTTAGCCAATCAGCCCCAGCATTTT. Translated, this gives CASGLANQPQHF.